Each of the 27 T cell receptor delta chains below was sequenced from the same sample in a study of gamma-delta T cells after stem cell transplantation. TCRdb re-identified clones in the RT-PCR reads via CATT. The sample has over 1,500 delta-chain clones, approximately 15% seen once; the top ten hold about 30%. Sequences were obtained from gamma-delta T cells. All receptors derive from a human donor. It is not recorded whose cells these are; they may come from a transplant donor.

J is TRDJ1 and V is TRDV2, with unresolved D. The J gene, absent from TCRdb, was called here by matching the DNA to germline. CDR1 GEAIGNYY and CDR2 EKD come from the germline V gene. Trimming left V 0 bases short and J 1 base short, with 14 bases between. CDR3 length: 16 amino acids. CDR3 loop: CACDTVGSKGTDKLIF. The CDR3 DNA is TGTGCCTGTGACACCGTTGGGAGTAAAGGCACCGATAAACTCATCTTT.

This clone was found a few times. Mismatch with germline at one junction end may stem from a read error. The identical CDR3 is also encoded by other nucleotide sequences in the sample. CDR3 bases: TGTGCCTGTGACGGACTTCCGCCTGCCGTCGTTGGGACCCCAACATACACCGATAAACTTATCTTT. Encoded protein: CACDGLPPAVVGTPTYTDKLIF. The chain links TRDV2 to TRDJ1, with D tentatively TRDD2 (5 bases). CDR1 and CDR2 from the germline V gene are GEAIGNYY and EKD. The CDR3 has 22 residues.

This clone was seen a few times. One junction end disagrees with the germline gene, perhaps due to a read error. V usage is TRDV2 and J usage is TRDJ3; 10 bases fit TRDD3. The CDR3 runs to 18 residues. Germline lookup yields CDR1 GEAIGNYY and CDR2 EKD. The CDR3 bases are TGTGCCTGTGAGCTTCTGGGGGATAACTCCTTGGACACCCGACAGATGTTTTTC. The encoded protein is CACELLGDNSLDTRQMFF.

The chain links TRDV2 to TRDJ1; no definite D call. TCRdb records no J gene; here it was assigned by comparing the DNA to germline. CDR1 is GEAIGNYY, CDR2 EKD, per germline. V gave up 3 bases and J gave up 0 bases, with 25 bases separating them. There are 19 residues in the CDR3. The CDR3: CACDSVTHVVVNDTDKLIF. As DNA, the CDR3 is TGTGCCTGTGACTCCGTTACCCATGTCGTCGTAAATGACACCGATAAACTCATCTTT.

This clone has only a few counts. The chain links TRDV2 to TRDJ1, with 12 positions matching TRDD3. From germline, CDR1 is GEAIGNYY and CDR2 EKD. The length of the CDR3 is 18 residues. Germline trimming cut 3 bases from V and 3 bases from J; bases unmatched to any gene: 13. CDR3 sequence reads: CACDPLVLGDTSADKLIF. The CDR3 region has the DNA TGTGCCTGTGACCCTCTTGTACTGGGGGATACATCTGCCGATAAACTCATCTTT.

This clone was seen only a few times. The V call is TRDV2, the J call TRDJ1; 8 bases line up with TRDD3. V gave up 2 bases and J gave up 1 base; unmatched junction bases: 8. The CDR3 loop spans 16 amino acids. Germline assignment: CDR1 GEAIGNYY and CDR2 EKD. CDR3 region: CACDNVGDFSTDKLIF. The CDR3 DNA reads TGTGCCTGTGACAATGTGGGGGATTTTAGCACCGATAAACTCATCTTT.

The sample holds a few counts of this clone. The chain combines TRDV2 with TRDJ1; 8 bases align to TRDD3. The J gene, not given by TCRdb, was assigned here from a germline match of the nucleotide sequence. Germline assignment: CDR1 GEAIGNYY and CDR2 EKD. Unmatched junction bases numbered 14, after V lost 0 bases and J lost 0 bases. The CDR3 is 19 amino acids. The CDR3 spells CACDTIGGFLGDHTDKLIF. CDR3 DNA: TGTGCCTGTGACACCATCGGCGGGTTCCTGGGGGACCACACCGATAAACTCATCTTT.

The table lists this clone with a few counts. This chain links TRDV2 with TRDJ1; D possibly corresponds to TRDD3 (5 bases). The CDR3 consists of 18 residues. Germline V CDR1 and CDR2: GEAIGNYY, EKD. Trimming left V 1 base short and J 0 bases short, with 20 bases between. The CDR3 reads CACDTAGIRPLYTDKLIF. The DNA for the CDR3 is TGTGCCTGTGACACTGCGGGTATACGGCCCTTGTACACCGATAAACTCATCTTT.

This clone has a handful of counts. Since a much larger clone is just one base distant, this may be a read error. Other DNA sequences in this specimen translate into the identical CDR3. In nucleotides, the CDR3 is TGTGCCTGTGACACTCTGGGGGATACGTCATTGACAGCACAGCTCTTCTTT. This encodes CACDTLGDTSLTAQLFF. This rearrangement joins TRDV2 to TRDJ2; 12 positions agree with TRDD3. The CDR3 extends over 17 amino acids. Germline lookup yields CDR1 GEAIGNYY and CDR2 EKD.

This clone showed up just once. V and J are TRDV2 and TRDJ1, with 11 bases lining up with TRDD3. Here the J gene was assigned by germline matching of the DNA, as TCRdb has none. The trim removed 1 base at V and 0 bases at J, leaving 12 bases unmatched. The CDR3 totals 19 residues. CDR1 is GEAIGNYY and CDR2 is EKD in the germline V gene. The CDR3 reads CACDTMGDTSFGYTDKLIF. The CDR3 DNA sequence: TGTGCCTGTGACACAATGGGGGATACGAGCTTTGGGTACACCGATAAACTCATCTTT.

In its sample, this clone was seen a few times. This chain links TRDV2 with TRDJ3; D gene unclear. The CDR3 has 19 amino acids. Deletions cut 0 bases from V and 0 bases from J, with 14 bases between. Per germline, CDR1 GEAIGNYY and CDR2 EKD. CDR3 bases: TGTGCCTGTGACACCGCGGCGATCCACATCTCCTGGGACACCCGACAGATGTTTTTC. Translated: CACDTAAIHISWDTRQMFF.

No V gene call is available, although the J gene is TRDJ1; the table's TRDD3 call for D was not verified on the DNA. The CDR3 is 17 residues long. Here the CDR3 DNA reads TGTGCCTGTGATCCGATTCCTGTATACGGGGAAACCGATAAACTCATCTTT. Amino acid sequence: CACDPIPVYGETDKLIF.

In this sample, this clone turned up a few times. The V and J genes are TRDV2 and TRDJ1; 12 positions agree with TRDD3. V lost 3 bases and J lost 1; bases outside the gene matches: 11. The CDR3 is 18 residues long. Germline V gives CDR1 GEAIGNYY, CDR2 EKD. The CDR3 region is CACDSLSGGYASTDKLIF. The CDR3, as DNA: TGTGCCTGTGACTCTCTCTCTGGGGGATACGCGAGCACCGATAAACTCATCTTT.

This clone occurred a few times. The sample holds other DNA sequences that translate to the same CDR3. The rearrangement links TRDV2 to TRDJ3, with D hard to call. Trimming took off 3 bases at V and 1 base at J, with 18 bases between the two ends. CDR1 and CDR2 (germline): GEAIGNYY, EKD. CDR3 length: 19 residues. DNA of the CDR3: TGTGCCTGTGACCCGATTAGAGCTACGCCGTCCTGGGACACCCGACAGATGTTTTTC. This gives the protein CACDPIRATPSWDTRQMFF.

Concerning this clone itself: The protein in TCRdb stems from a much larger clone and differs at residue 12 from this DNA's translation, likely a read error; here the protein is translated from the DNA. V is TRDV2 and J is TRDJ1, with D perhaps TRDD3 (6 bases). Germline CDR1 reads GEAIGNYY; CDR2 reads EKD. This CDR3 has 15 amino acids. The CDR3 DNA reads as TGTGCCTGTGAACCCCTGGGGTACAGGGCCGATAACCTCATCTTT. Its protein is CACEPLGYRADNLIF.

With respect to this clone: TCRdb's protein, taken from a much larger clone, differs from this DNA's translation at residue 5, likely owing to a read error; the protein displayed comes from the DNA. The chain uses TRDV2 and TRDJ1, with 13 nucleotides matching TRDD3. The CDR3 extends over 17 amino acids. After removal of 3 bases from V and 0 bases from J, the junction contained 6 bases not matched to a gene. CDR1 and CDR2 from the germline V gene are GEAIGNYY and EKD. The CDR3 loop reads CACDGLLGDTHTDKLIF. The CDR3, as DNA: TGTGCCTGTGACGGCCTACTGGGGGATACGCACACCGATAAACTCATCTTT.

The gene calls are TRDV2 and TRDJ1, with 11 nucleotides matching TRDD3. CDR1 and CDR2 (germline): GEAIGNYY, EKD. This CDR3 is built from 17 residues. V dropped 0 bases and J dropped 1; count of bases not matched to a gene: 6. The CDR3 DNA reads as TGTGCCTGTGACACCGTGATGGGGGATACGCCCACCGATAAACTCATCTTT. It translates to CACDTVMGDTPTDKLIF.

This clone has a handful of counts. This chain connects TRDV2 to TRDJ1, with 11 bases matching TRDD3. The germline CDR1 and CDR2 sequences are GEAIGNYY and EKD. The CDR3 consists of 21 residues. V shed 0 bases, J shed 0 bases, and the junction held 17 bases outside the gene matches. DNA for the CDR3: TGTGCCTGTGACACCCTCCTGGGGGATACCCGGGGTCAGGGGTACACCGATAAACTCATCTTT. The encoded protein is CACDTLLGDTRGQGYTDKLIF.

By share of the sample, this clone is medium-sized. The chain employs TRDV2 and TRDJ1, with TRDD3 matching 8 bases. Trimming took 0 bases from V and 0 from J; bases not matched to a gene: 11. CDR1 and CDR2 (germline): GEAIGNYY, EKD. CDR3 length: 18 amino acids. The CDR3 sequence: CACDTLLTGGPYTDKLIF. DNA for the CDR3: TGTGCCTGTGACACCCTTCTTACTGGGGGGCCTTACACCGATAAACTCATCTTT.

Concerning this clone: A read error is likely here: a far larger clone is one base away. Other nucleotide sequences from this sample produce the same CDR3. The J gene is TRDJ1, the V gene TRDV2; 13 bases are shared with TRDD3. There are 17 residues in the CDR3. The V gene end was trimmed by 2 bases and the J gene end by 0 bases; junction bases not matched to a gene: 5. Looked up from germline, CDR1 is GEAIGNYY and CDR2 is EKD. CDR3 sequence (DNA): TGTGCCTGTGACAGTCTACTGGGGGATACGCACACCGATAAACTCATCTTT. This sequence encodes CACDSLLGDTHTDKLIF.

A word on this clone: A single base separates this from a much larger clone, so it may be a read error. Other DNA sequences in this sample translate to the same CDR3. The genes are TRDV2 and TRDJ1, with 12 bases fitting TRDD3. CDR3 length: 19 residues. Germline V lookup: CDR1 GEAIGNYY, CDR2 EKD. CDR3 protein: CACDAIATGGYKYTDKLIF. CDR3 nucleotide sequence: TGTGCCTGTGACGCCATTGCGACTGGGGGATACAAGTACACCGATAAACTCATCTTC.

This clone was picked up a small number of times. The chain links TRAV29/DV5 to TRDJ1, with TRDD3 matching over 10 bases. CDR1 NSMFDY and CDR2 ISSIKDK come from the germline V gene. V shed 0 bases and J 0 bases; nucleotides not matched to a gene: 14. The CDR3 is made up of 19 amino acids. DNA of the CDR3: TGTGCAGCAAGCGTGGGGTTTACTGGGGGATCGACGTACACCGATAAACTCATCTTT. Protein product: CAASVGFTGGSTYTDKLIF.

V usage is TRDV2 and J usage is TRDJ1, with TRDD3 matching 9 bases. CDR3 length: 15 residues. Germline values: CDR1 GEAIGNYY, CDR2 EKD. V lost 7 bases to trimming and J lost 4 bases; unmatched junction nucleotides: 12. The DNA for the CDR3 is TGTGCCTGCAAGCCTTTACTGGGGGAAATCGATAAACTCATCTTT. Its translation is CACKPLLGEIDKLIF.

This clone is labeled as large. The identical CDR3 is also encoded by other nucleotide sequences in the sample. This sequence joins TRDV2 and TRDJ1, with 8 positions matching TRDD3. This CDR3 is built from 18 residues. Germline CDR1 is GEAIGNYY and CDR2 is EKD. The V segment lost 0 bases and the J segment 0 bases; nucleotides outside the gene matches: 11. The CDR3: CACDTVELGDRNTDKLIF. Written as DNA, the CDR3 is TGTGCCTGTGACACCGTAGAGCTGGGGGACCGCAACACCGATAAACTCATCTTT.

This sequence joins TRDV2 and TRDJ1; 9 bases map to TRDD3. The J gene, missing from TCRdb, was assigned here through DNA to germline matching. Germline V gives CDR1 GEAIGNYY, CDR2 EKD. The CDR3 sequence is 19 residues long. V lost 0 bases to trimming and J lost 0 bases; unmatched junction nucleotides: 13. CDR3 protein: CACDTGNWGRRKYTDKLIF. CDR3 sequence (DNA): TGTGCCTGTGACACCGGAAACTGGGGGAGACGCAAGTACACCGATAAACTCATCTTT.

To note about this clone: Other DNA sequences in the sample encode the same CDR3. The chain recombines TRDV2 with TRDJ1, with 7 bases that match TRDD3. J gave up 2 bases and V 2 bases, and 31 bases lay outside the gene matches. Germline loops: CDR1 GEAIGNYY, CDR2 EKD. The CDR3 covers 23 residues. CDR3 protein: CACDIIPSNPNLLGIRGTDKLIF. In DNA form, the CDR3 reads TGTGCCTGTGACATTATTCCTTCGAACCCTAACCTACTGGGGATTCGAGGGACCGATAAACTCATCTTT.

The rearrangement uses TRDV2 and TRDJ1; 10 nucleotides align to TRDD3. This CDR3 has 15 residues. J was trimmed by 3 bases and V by 0 bases; bases with no gene match: 3. Germline V CDR1 and CDR2: GEAIGNYY, EKD. The CDR3 DNA reads as TGTGCCTGTGACACCTGGGGGATACAATCCGATAAACTCATCTTT. Translated: CACDTWGIQSDKLIF.